The 31 T cell receptor beta chains below all came from one sample that was sequenced in a study of siplizumab effects on memory and regulatory T cells. Only in-frame clones appear in the TCRdb table, and some are missing; sequencing was by immunoSEQ multiplex PCR. The sample carries roughly 93,000 clones, just under 95% recorded once. The specimen was non-Treg CD4+ T cells sorted from blood. The receptors were sampled from a human donor in good health.

V and J are TRBV7-3 and TRBJ2-5; the match to TRBD2 covers 8 bases. Germline CDR1 and CDR2: SGHTA and FQGTGA. The CDR3 has 15 residues. The trim removed 6 bases at V and 5 bases at J, leaving 11 bases unmatched. Here the CDR3 DNA reads TGTGCCAGCAGTTTTGTAGCGGGATGGACTGAGACCCAGTACTTC. This sequence encodes CASSFVAGWTETQYF. Complete variable domain (other parts from reference TRBV7-3 and TRBJ2-5): GAGVSQTPSNKVTEKGKYVELRCDPISGHTALYWYRQSLGQGPEFLIYFQGTGAADDSGLPNDRFFAVRPEGSVSTLKIQRTERGDSAVYLCASSFVAGWTETQYFGPGTRLLVL.

The genes are TRBV6-6 and TRBJ2-7, with D tentatively TRBD2 (6 bases). The CDR3 extends over 14 amino acids. V was cut by 4 bases and J by 5 bases, with 15 bases left in between. Germline CDR1 is MNHNY and CDR2 is SVGAGI (reference sequence). The CDR3 spells CASSLDYLKDEQYF. The CDR3 nucleotides are TGTGCCAGCAGTTTGGACTATTTGAAAGACGAGCAGTACTTC.

V and J are TRBV18 and TRBJ1-5; D perhaps matches TRBD1 (5 bases). This CDR3 spans 15 amino acids. The germline CDR1 and CDR2 sequences are KGHSH and LQKENI. Trimming removed 6 bases from V and 0 bases from J, with 12 bases in between. The CDR3 DNA sequence: TGTGCCAGCTCTCAAGGGGTTAATAGCAATCAGCCCCAGCATTTT. Residues: CASSQGVNSNQPQHF.

V usage is TRBV4-2 and J usage is TRBJ1-2; D is unclear. The CDR3 consists of 14 residues. Trimming pared 5 bases from V and 2 bases from J, leaving 12 bases between. Germline CDR1 reads LGHNA; CDR2 reads YNFKEQ. CDR3 residues: CASSLVGPNYGYTF. CDR3 sequence (DNA): TGTGCCAGCAGCTTAGTTGGACCCAACTATGGCTACACCTTC.

The rearrangement joins TRBV10-1 to TRBJ2-5; D is undetermined. Germline V CDR1 and CDR2: WNHNN, SYGVQD (reference sequence). The CDR3 has 14 residues. The ends were cut back, 0 bases at V and 5 bases at J, with 10 bases in the middle. The CDR3 DNA is TGCGCCAGCAGTGAGTCTGGGGTGGTGGAGACCCAGTACTTC. This translates into CASSESGVVETQYF.

The J gene is TRBJ1-1, the V gene TRBV25-1; D is ambiguous. This CDR3 has 12 amino acids. Germline V CDR1 and CDR2: MGHDK, SYGVNS. V dropped 6 bases and J dropped 6 bases, with 11 bases sitting between them. The DNA for the CDR3 is TGTGCCAGCAGCGTAGGATACGCTGAAGCTTTCTTT. This gives the protein CASSVGYAEAFF.

The CDR3 nucleotides are TGTGCCAGCAGCGCGACCGGGGGACTAGCGGGAGGCACCGGGGAGCTGTTTTTT. Its protein is CASSATGGLAGGTGELFF. The chain joins TRBV7-3 to TRBJ2-2; 15 bases agree with TRBD2. V lost 5 bases to trimming and J lost 4 bases; unmatched junction nucleotides: 8. Germline CDR1 SGHTA, CDR2 FQGTGA. This CDR3 contains 18 residues.

This clone was seen just once. The chain links TRBV19 to TRBJ2-6; tentative D call: TRBD2 (6 bases). CDR3 size: 15 residues. The germline V and J ends were trimmed by 7 bases and 6 bases, with 16 bases remaining between them. The germline V gene has CDR1 LNHDA and CDR2 SQIVND (reference sequence). The DNA for the CDR3 is TGTGCCAGTACACAAAATTCGGGACTGGCCAACGTCCTGACTTTC. It codes for CASTQNSGLANVLTF.

The table lists this clone with a count of one. The chain is built from TRBV21-1 and TRBJ2-7; TRBD2 is the table's D call and was not checked against the DNA. TRBV21-1 is assigned pseudogene status. This CDR3 is built from 14 residues. CDR3 sequence reads: CASEGPLSSYEQYF. The DNA for the CDR3 is TGTGCCAGCGAGGGTCCGTTAAGCTCCTACGAGCAGTACTTC.

This clone was seen just once. V and J are TRBV7-9 and TRBJ2-7; D uncertain. Between the trimmed V and J ends, which lost 1 base and 6 bases, there was a span of 13 bases. The CDR3 sequence is 14 residues long. CDR1 SEHNR and CDR2 FQNEAQ come from the germline V gene (reference sequence). The CDR3: CASSLGGRAAEQYF. CDR3 sequence (DNA): TGTGCCAGCAGCTTAGGAGGTCGTGCCGCCGAGCAGTACTTC.

This chain connects TRBV9 to TRBJ2-3; D remains ambiguous. Germline assignment: CDR1 SGDLS and CDR2 YYNGEE. The CDR3 extends over 15 amino acids. Trimming took off 0 bases at V and 2 bases at J, with 10 bases between the two ends. The CDR3 DNA reads as TGTGCCAGCAGCGTAGTCCCCGACTTCACAGATACGCAGTATTTT. It specifies CASSVVPDFTDTQYF.

The V gene is TRBV7-3, the J gene TRBJ2-5, with TRBD1 matching over 8 bases. There are 13 residues in the CDR3. CDR1 is SGHTA, CDR2 FQGTGA, per germline. V lost 5 bases to trimming and J lost 5 bases; unmatched junction nucleotides: 4. CDR3 DNA: TGTGCCAGCAGCCCAGGGGGCCCGGAGACCCAGTACTTC. Translation: CASSPGGPETQYF.

The chain employs TRBV9 and TRBJ2-4; no definite D call. The CDR3 is 15 residues long. Trimming cost V 3 bases and J 3 bases, with 13 bases left between them. Germline V lookup: CDR1 SGDLS, CDR2 YYNGEE. The CDR3 DNA follows: TGTGCCAGCAGCGCCCGACCGGGCCTCAAAAACATTCAGTACTTC. Its protein is CASSARPGLKNIQYF.

This chain joins TRBV5-4 and TRBJ1-1, with D possibly being TRBD1 (6 bases). Germline V gene data show CDR1 as SGHNT and CDR2 as YYREEE (reference sequence). The germline V and J ends were trimmed by 3 bases and 10 bases, with 19 bases remaining between them. The CDR3 contains 14 residues. The CDR3 protein is CASSSTGSQRGAFF. In DNA, the CDR3 is TGTGCCAGCAGCTCCACAGGGTCCCAGCGGGGAGCTTTCTTT.

V usage is TRBV28 and J usage is TRBJ2-5; perhaps TRBD1 as D (5 bases). This CDR3 contains 12 residues. Trimming removed 7 bases from V and 3 bases from J, with 9 bases in between. Per the germline V gene, CDR1 is MDHEN and CDR2 is SYDVKM. The CDR3 here is CASKAGKETQYF. The CDR3 nucleotides are TGTGCCAGCAAAGCAGGGAAAGAGACCCAGTACTTC. The full variable domain, rest sourced from reference TRBV28 and TRBJ2-5, is DVKVTQSSRYLVKRTGEKVFLECVQDMDHENMFWYRQDPGLGLRLIYFSYDVKMKEKGDIPEGYSVSREKKERFSLILESASTNQTSMYLCASKAGKETQYFGPGTRLLVL.

The V call is TRBV19, the J call TRBJ1-1; no definite D call. The V gene lost 4 bases and the J gene lost 2 bases, with 5 bases spanning the gap. CDR3 length equals 12 residues. CDR1 LNHDA and CDR2 SQIVND come from the germline V gene (reference sequence). Written as DNA, the CDR3 is TGTGCCAGTAGTACATATAACACTGAAGCTTTCTTT. Amino acid sequence: CASSTYNTEAFF. The full variable domain, in which reference TRBV19 and TRBJ1-1 provide the parts outside the CDR3, is DGGITQSPKYLFRKEGQNVTLSCEQNLNHDAMYWYRQDPGQGLRLIYYSQIVNDFQKGDIAEGYSVSREKKESFPLTVTSAQKNPTAFYLCASSTYNTEAFFGQGTRLTVV.

The chain carries TRBV18 and TRBJ1-5; tentatively, D is TRBD1 (6 bases). V was shortened by 2 bases and J by 0 bases, with 8 bases between the two germline ends. There are 15 residues in the CDR3. The germline gives CDR1 KGHSH, CDR2 LQKENI. CDR3: CASSPTGYSNQPQHF. CDR3 DNA: TGTGCCAGCTCACCAACAGGGTATAGCAATCAGCCCCAGCATTTT. Supplemented by reference TRBV18 and TRBJ1-5, the full variable domain reads NAGVMQNPRHLVRRRGQEARLRCSPMKGHSHVYWYRQLPEEGLKFMVYLQKENIIDESGMPKERFSAEFPKEGPSILRIQQVVRGDSAAYFCASSPTGYSNQPQHFGDGTRLSIL.

J is TRBJ1-4 and V is TRBV7-9, with 10 positions matching TRBD1. The junction had 6 bases not matched to a gene; V was cut back by 5 bases and J by 6 bases. Germline assignment: CDR1 SEHNR and CDR2 FQNEAQ (reference sequence). The CDR3 consists of 15 residues. The chain's CDR3 is CASSTRQGAYEKLFF. The DNA of the CDR3 is TGTGCCAGCAGCACCCGACAGGGGGCGTATGAAAAACTGTTTTTT.

The chain has TRBV10-3 and TRBJ1-1; no clear D. The CDR3 runs 13 residues. Looked up from germline, CDR1 is ENHRY and CDR2 is SYGVKD. V gave up 1 base and J gave up 8 bases, with 11 bases separating them. The CDR3 DNA is TGTGCCATCAGTGAGTTGGTTAGTCGGGAAGCTTTCTTT. Translated, it gives CAISELVSREAFF.

This chain links TRBV19 with TRBJ2-3; D might be TRBD1 (5 bases). Trimming shortened V by 7 bases and J by 2 bases, and 13 bases separated the two germline ends. This CDR3 spans 14 amino acids. In germline, CDR1 is LNHDA, CDR2 SQIVND (reference sequence). The CDR3 protein is CASTLGLSTDTQYF. The DNA for the CDR3 is TGTGCCAGTACCCTGGGGCTATCCACAGATACGCAGTATTTT. The full variable domain, with the rest looked up from reference TRBV19 and TRBJ2-3, is DGGITQSPKYLFRKEGQNVTLSCEQNLNHDAMYWYRQDPGQGLRLIYYSQIVNDFQKGDIAEGYSVSREKKESFPLTVTSAQKNPTAFYLCASTLGLSTDTQYFGPGTRLTVL.

The V call is TRBV5-1, the J call TRBJ2-2; D might be TRBD1 (5 bases). The CDR3 is 14 amino acids. The germline V and J ends were trimmed by 4 bases and 1 base, with 8 bases remaining between them. The germline V gene has CDR1 SGHRS and CDR2 YFSETQ. The CDR3 sequence: CASSPGQNTGELFF. The CDR3 coding sequence is TGCGCCAGCAGCCCCGGACAGAACACCGGGGAGCTGTTTTTT.

The V call is TRBV6-1, the J call TRBJ1-1, with a tentative D call TRBD1 (5 bases). There are 13 residues in the CDR3. CDR1 and CDR2 (germline): MNHNS, SASEGT. V was pared by 1 base and J by 5 bases, with 8 bases between. CDR3 loop: CASSEVGETEAFF. CDR3 in DNA: TGTGCCAGCAGTGAAGTGGGGGAGACTGAAGCTTTCTTT.

The V and J genes are TRBV2 and TRBJ2-4, with D perhaps matching TRBD1 (5 bases). The V gene lost 6 bases and the J gene lost 7 bases, with 13 bases spanning the gap. CDR1 SNHLY and CDR2 FYNNEI come from the germline V gene. This CDR3 is built from 13 residues. CDR3 in DNA: TGTGCCAGCAGGGACACCCTGGGGAACATTCAGTACTTC. It specifies CASRDTLGNIQYF.

This clone was seen only a few times. The rearrangement uses TRBV28 and TRBJ2-1; TRBD1 or TRBD2 may be the D gene (5 bases each). V gave up 6 bases and J gave up 5 bases, with 17 bases separating them. Germline V gene lookup returns CDR1 MDHEN and CDR2 SYDVKM. The CDR3 runs 15 residues. CDR3 bases: TGTGCCAGCAGCCCCCCAGGGAGTCTAAACAATGAGCAGTTCTTC. Its protein product is CASSPPGSLNNEQFF.

The chain joins TRBV2 to TRBJ2-1; 10 nucleotides match TRBD2. Germline loops: CDR1 SNHLY, CDR2 FYNNEI. CDR3 length: 15 residues. Losses at the gene ends were 6 bases for V and 8 bases for J; bases not matched to a gene: 10. The CDR3 DNA reads as TGTGCCAGCAGCGGTTGGGCTAGCGGGAGTGATGAGCAGTTCTTC. Encoded protein: CASSGWASGSDEQFF.

The CDR3 sequence is CASRAGGIPTDTQYF. CDR3 bases: TGTGCCAGCAGGGCGGGGGGGATACCCACAGATACGCAGTATTTT. The rearrangement joins TRBV27 to TRBJ2-3, with TRBD2 identical over 9 bases. This CDR3 comprises 15 residues. Losses at the gene ends were 6 bases for V and 2 bases for J; bases not matched to a gene: 6. Per germline, CDR1 MNHEY and CDR2 SMNVEV (reference sequence).

The chain links TRBV5-1 to TRBJ2-5; no definite D call. V was trimmed by 1 base and J by 5 bases, leaving 9 bases between them. This CDR3 contains 13 residues. Germline V lookup: CDR1 SGHRS, CDR2 YFSETQ. CDR3 nucleotides: TGCGCCAGCAGCTTGCCCCGTAGGGAGACCCAGTACTTC. Residues: CASSLPRRETQYF.

The genes are TRBV5-1 and TRBJ2-1; D ambiguous. The germline V gene has CDR1 SGHRS and CDR2 YFSETQ. Trimming removed 2 bases at V and 0 bases at J, with 6 bases between. The CDR3 is 14 amino acids. CDR3 nucleotide sequence: TGCGCCAGCAGCTTTCTGAGCTCCTACAATGAGCAGTTCTTC. Translating gives CASSFLSSYNEQFF.

V gene TRBV20-1 combines with J gene TRBJ1-3, with D hard to call. V dropped 3 bases and J dropped 7 bases, with 7 bases sitting between them. The CDR3 loop spans 11 amino acids. Germline V lookup: CDR1 DFQATT, CDR2 SNEGSKA (reference sequence). The CDR3 region is CSASGWNTIYF. CDR3 nucleotide sequence: TGCAGTGCTAGCGGTTGGAACACCATATATTTT.

V gene TRBV6-5 combines with J gene TRBJ1-3; the D is unclear. Per the germline V gene, CDR1 is MNHEY and CDR2 is SVGAGI. The CDR3 is 14 amino acids. Trimming took 6 bases from V and 4 from J, leaving 13 bases between them. CDR3 residues: CASRRTEEGNTIYF. CDR3 nucleotides: TGTGCCAGCAGAAGGACGGAGGAGGGAAACACCATATATTTT.

This rearrangement joins TRBV5-1 to TRBJ2-5; 10 bases map to TRBD1. Germline V CDR1 and CDR2: SGHRS, YFSETQ. V shed 4 bases and J 5 bases; nucleotides not matched to a gene: 11. This CDR3 is built from 16 residues. DNA of the CDR3: TGCGCCAGCAGCCCCCTCGGGACAGGGGTGAGGGAGACCCAGTACTTC. This codes for CASSPLGTGVRETQYF.